This TCR beta chain was profiled in a study of radiotherapy plus CTLA-4 blockade in lung cancer. Regarding the study as a whole: Radiotherapy was combined with ipilimumab, and tumor-derived TCR clones then expanded in blood.

V lost 6 bases and J lost 4, with 15 bases in between. Germline-derived CDR1 and CDR2 are MNHEY and SVGAGI. The CDR3 totals 15 residues. For this clone: The antigen remains undetermined.

The data were produced by immunoSEQ multiplex PCR, yet TCRdb's version contains in-frame clones alone and is incomplete. In the table there are 39,000 or so clones, 70% to 80% of which are singletons. Chemo-refractory metastatic non-small-cell lung cancer patients were treated with focal radiation plus CTLA-4 blockade with ipilimumab. The chain recombines TRBV6-5 with TRBJ1-4; weak D call: TRBD1 (5 bases). Sequenced here: peripheral blood, sampled from a patient treated with radiotherapy plus ipilimumab. The receptor's source is a human donor with non-small cell lung cancer who had stable disease on radiotherapy plus ipilimumab. The CDR3 coding sequence is TGTGCCAGCAGCCCCCGGGGGACTAATAATGAAAAACTGTTTTTT. Translated: CASSPRGTNNEKLFF.